This entry describes one T cell receptor beta chain. The antigen remains unidentified. Single viable CD3+CD4+CD8-CD45RO+ cells were sorted as the memory CD4+ T cells. Some clones are missing from TCRdb's copy, which holds only in-frame ones; the method was immunoSEQ multiplex PCR. The sample holds about 50,000 clones, 78% seen once. This record belongs to a study of memory CD4+ T cells and cytomegalovirus serostatus. Findings and limits, study-wide: Of 150 to 200 reported CMV TCRbeta sequences, just over 65 were found in memory CD4+ repertoires.

This CDR3 comprises 15 residues. V shed 5 bases and J 4 bases; nucleotides not matched to a gene: 6. Germline CDR1 reads MNHEY; CDR2 reads SVGAGI. This TCR derives from an adult in good health and CMV-seronegative. The chain is built from TRBV6-5 and TRBJ1-5; 9 bases fit TRBD1. The sample was memory CD4+ T cells from blood. The CDR3 DNA sequence: TGTGCCAGCAGTAAAGGGACAGGGTGGAATCAGCCCCAGCATTTT. This codes for CASSKGTGWNQPQHF.